These 32 T cell receptor beta chains were all obtained from the same sample, sequenced in a study of response to subunit inactivated influenza vaccine. MiXCR, applied by TCRdb to the RT-PCR reads, yields one record per CDR3 protein. The top ten clones hold 11% of a sample with approximately 680,000 distinct CDR3 sequences, around 16% of them seen once. Source: PBMCs from blood, taken roughly 12 days after vaccination. Receptors originate from a man in his fifties who received an inactivated influenza vaccine.

This clonotype was seen more than once but under ten times. The chain links TRBV5-6 to TRBJ2-3; D is possibly TRBD2 (6 bases). CDR1 SGHDT and CDR2 YYEEEE come from the germline V gene. V shed 9 bases and J shed 0 bases, with 14 bases lying between them. The CDR3 is 14 amino acids. The CDR3 region is CATSGLHSTDTQYF. CDR3 sequence (DNA): TGTGCCACCTCGGGACTGCATAGCACAGATACGCAGTATTTT.

This clonotype was counted ten times or more. This sequence joins TRBV12-3 or TRBV12-4 and TRBJ2-3; 10 bases map to TRBD2. The J segment lost 8 bases and the V segment lost 0 bases, leaving 8 bases of the junction unmatched. The CDR3 has 16 amino acids. The CDR3: CASSLAWLAGGGTQYF. The DNA for the CDR3 is TGTGCCAGCAGTTTAGCGTGGTTAGCGGGAGGTGGTACGCAGTATTTT.

This chain connects TRBV6-2 or TRBV6-3 to TRBJ2-7; possibly TRBD2 for D (5 bases). V was clipped by 2 bases and J by 1 base, with 12 bases between them. The CDR3 totals 15 residues. In germline, CDR1 is MNHEY, CDR2 SVGEGT. The CDR3 is CASSYGRRRSYEQYF. In nucleotides, the CDR3 is TGTGCCAGCAGTTACGGGCGTCGGAGGTCCTACGAGCAGTACTTC.

The J gene is TRBJ2-7, the V gene TRBV7-9; TRBD2 matches at 11 bases. The V segment lost 5 bases and the J segment 5 bases; nucleotides outside the gene matches: 11. The CDR3 loop spans 16 amino acids. Germline-derived CDR1 and CDR2 are SEHNR and FQNEAQ (reference sequence). CDR3 bases: TGTGCCAGCAGCCGGCTCCCCCTAGCGGGAGGCAACGAGCAGTACTTC. Its protein is CASSRLPLAGGNEQYF.

The chain combines TRBV20-1 with TRBJ1-5; perhaps TRBD1 as D (6 bases). V gave up 4 bases and J gave up 6 bases, with 16 bases separating them. Germline V gene sequence: CDR1 DFQATT, CDR2 SNEGSKA (reference sequence). The CDR3 sequence is 14 residues long. The CDR3 reads CSATGAGWSQPQHF. As DNA, the CDR3 is TGCAGTGCTACAGGGGCGGGATGGAGTCAGCCCCAGCATTTT.

This sequence joins TRBV7-9 and TRBJ2-5, with D unclear. Germline assignment: CDR1 SEHNR and CDR2 FQNEAQ (reference sequence). The V end lost 5 bases, the J end lost 5 bases, and 15 bases lay between the germline ends. The CDR3 has 14 amino acids. CDR3 nucleotide sequence: TGTGCCAGCAGCCAACCCCTAAGGTCGGAGACCCAGTACTTC. Protein sequence: CASSQPLRSETQYF.

The chain joins TRBV4-3 to TRBJ1-1; no clear D gene. The germline V gene has CDR1 LGHNA and CDR2 YSLEER. The CDR3 runs to 14 residues. V shed 0 bases and J shed 6 bases, with 11 bases lying between them. The CDR3 nucleotides are TGCGCCAGCAGCCAAGATCGCATGGGCCCTGAAGCTTTCTTT. It encodes CASSQDRMGPEAFF.

This clonotype has more than one count but fewer than ten. The chain recombines TRBV6-5 with TRBJ2-1, with 9 bases lining up with TRBD2. This CDR3 contains 15 residues. Germline V CDR1 and CDR2: MNHEY, SVGAGI. V was pared by 4 bases and J by 8 bases, with 9 bases of the junction left unmatched. CDR3 nucleotide sequence: TGTGCCAGCAGTTTTAGCGGGAGTTTTTATGATGAGCAGTTCTTC. This encodes CASSFSGSFYDEQFF.

This clonotype was counted ten times or more. V and J are TRBV3-1 and TRBJ2-1; 9 nucleotides match TRBD1. Trimming at V came to 3 bases and at J to 4 bases, leaving 4 bases not matched to a gene. The CDR3 contains 15 residues. Germline CDR1 is LGHDT and CDR2 is YNNKEL (reference sequence). The CDR3 protein is CASSHGTGTYNEQFF. The CDR3 coding sequence is TGTGCCAGCAGCCACGGGACAGGGACTTACAATGAGCAGTTCTTC.

The chain uses TRBV4-3 and TRBJ2-7, with TRBD1 matching 7 bases. The CDR3 is made up of 15 amino acids. V lost 1 base and J lost 3; bases outside the gene matches: 6. Germline-derived CDR1 and CDR2 are LGHNA and YSLEER. The CDR3 DNA sequence: TGCGCCAGCAGCCAAGCCGCGGCAGGGGGCTACGAGCAGTACTTC. Its translation: CASSQAAAGGYEQYF.

This clonotype was detected many times. This rearrangement joins TRBV25-1 to TRBJ2-7, with D perhaps matching TRBD1 (6 bases). Germline V gives CDR1 MGHDK, CDR2 SYGVNS. The CDR3 runs 14 residues. The V gene lost 4 bases and the J gene lost 5 bases, with 15 bases spanning the gap. CDR3 sequence: CASSGLTGLHEQYF. Written as DNA, the CDR3 is TGTGCCAGCAGTGGGTTGACAGGACTTCACGAGCAGTACTTC.

This clonotype was counted only a few times. The V call is TRBV5-1, the J call TRBJ2-5; 7 bases are a match to TRBD2. The CDR3 length is 14 residues. Trimming took 3 bases from V and 2 from J; bases not matched to a gene: 4. The germline V gene has CDR1 SGHRS and CDR2 YFSETQ. CDR3 sequence: CASSYGTTQETQYF. The DNA of the CDR3 is TGCGCCAGCAGCTACGGGACTACTCAAGAGACCCAGTACTTC. The variable domain in full, completed from reference TRBV5-1 and TRBJ2-5, reads KAGVTQTPRYLIKTRGQQVTLSCSPISGHRSVSWYQQTPGQGLQFLFEYFSETQRNKGNFPGRFSGRQFSNSRSEMNVSTLELGDSALYLCASSYGTTQETQYFGPGTRLLVL.

This chain joins TRBV20-1 and TRBJ2-3, with 9 bases identical to TRBD1. Germline V gene data show CDR1 as DFQATT and CDR2 as SNEGSKA (reference sequence). The CDR3 loop spans 14 amino acids. V shed 5 bases and J 6 bases; nucleotides not matched to a gene: 9. CDR3 region: CSAPHRGPGDTQYF. The CDR3 coding sequence is TGCAGTGCTCCACACAGGGGGCCGGGGGATACGCAGTATTTT.

This clonotype showed up many times. The chain uses TRBV4-1 and TRBJ1-1, with D tentatively TRBD1 (5 bases). V gave up 7 bases and J gave up 4 bases, with 19 bases separating them. This CDR3 is built from 15 residues. Germline V gives CDR1 MGHRA, CDR2 YSYEKL. Here the CDR3 reads CASTRDGQGGTEAFF. The CDR3 DNA follows: TGCGCCAGCACCCGGGATGGTCAGGGCGGCACTGAAGCTTTCTTT.

This rearrangement joins TRBV20-1 to TRBJ2-1, with 7 positions matching TRBD2. The CDR3 loop spans 14 amino acids. The germline V gene encodes CDR1 DFQATT and CDR2 SNEGSKA (reference sequence). V shed 3 bases, J shed 7 bases, and the junction held 9 bases outside the gene matches. This CDR3 is CSARGGSLANEQFF. The CDR3 DNA is TGCAGTGCTAGGGGCGGGAGCTTGGCGAATGAGCAGTTCTTC.

In the case of this clonotype: A much larger clone is a single base away; this may be a read error. Since the CDR3 does not end with the conserved phenylalanine or tryptophan, this likely comes from a read error. The chain combines TRBV29-1 with TRBJ2-5; no clear D. The germline V and J ends were trimmed by 5 bases and 5 bases, with 9 bases remaining between them. Looked up from germline, CDR1 is SQVTM and CDR2 is ANQGSEA. CDR3 length: 11 residues. The CDR3: CSVRRVETQYY. The CDR3 coding sequence is TGCAGCGTTAGAAGGGTCGAGACCCAGTACTAC.

In DNA, the CDR3 is TGCGCCAGCAGCCTCCACCACATGACAGGGCCCTCCTACGAGCAGTACTTC. Its translation is CASSLHHMTGPSYEQYF. The gene calls are TRBV4-1 and TRBJ2-7, with 7 bases matching TRBD1. The CDR3 sequence is 17 residues long. V lost 4 bases and J lost 0; bases outside the gene matches: 12. Germline loops: CDR1 MGHRA, CDR2 YSYEKL.

This clonotype was observed at least ten times. The chain links TRBV12-3 or TRBV12-4 to TRBJ2-3; D is possibly TRBD2 (5 bases). Trimming took 8 bases from V and 5 from J, leaving 17 bases between them. There are 14 residues in the CDR3. The CDR3 sequence: CASGTVGRGDTQYF. CDR3 nucleotides: TGTGCCAGCGGCACAGTGGGCCGGGGAGATACGCAGTATTTT.

The genes are TRBV12-3 or TRBV12-4 and TRBJ1-6; D gene unclear. CDR3 size: 13 residues. Trimming stripped 2 bases from V and 10 bases from J, with 9 bases between. In DNA form, the CDR3 reads TGTGCCAGCAGTTTATCCCTAGAATCACCCCTCCACTTT. This gives the protein CASSLSLESPLHF.

There are a few counts of this clonotype. The V and J genes are TRBV7-2 and TRBJ2-7; 11 nucleotides line up with TRBD2. Germline V gene lookup returns CDR1 SGHTA and CDR2 FQGNSA. V gave up 2 bases and J gave up 5 bases; unmatched junction bases: 5. The CDR3 runs to 15 residues. CDR3 sequence (DNA): TGTGCCAGCAGCTTAATAGCGGGGGGGCCCCACGAGCAGTACTTC. Its protein is CASSLIAGGPHEQYF.

The chain links TRBV7-2 to TRBJ2-5; D not certain. V was pared by 7 bases and J by 2 bases, with 11 bases between. The CDR3 consists of 13 residues. Germline V gene data show CDR1 as SGHTA and CDR2 as FQGNSA. The CDR3 sequence: CASTSQQQETQYF. CDR3 nucleotides: TGTGCCAGCACCTCACAACAGCAAGAGACCCAGTACTTC.

This chain joins TRBV20-1 and TRBJ1-2; tentatively, D is TRBD1 (6 bases). The ends were cut back, 5 bases at V and 4 bases at J, with 17 bases in the middle. The CDR3 has 14 amino acids. Germline CDR1 reads DFQATT; CDR2 reads SNEGSKA (reference sequence). The chain's CDR3 is CSASPGQRSYGYTF. The CDR3 DNA sequence: TGCAGTGCTTCACCCGGACAGAGAAGCTATGGCTACACCTTC.

The CDR3 DNA is TGCAGCGTTGAAGACAGAGACAGGGGCTACGAGCAGTACTTC. Translating it yields CSVEDRDRGYEQYF. V is TRBV29-1 and J is TRBJ2-7, with 8 bases fitting TRBD1. This CDR3 has 14 residues. The germline gives CDR1 SQVTM, CDR2 ANQGSEA. V trimming: 0 bases; J trimming: 3 bases; junction bases outside the gene matches: 4.

The rearrangement uses TRBV10-3 and TRBJ1-4; D unresolved. The V end was cut by 0 bases, the J end by 8 bases, with 10 bases between. The length of the CDR3 is 14 residues. CDR1 is ENHRY and CDR2 is SYGVKD in the germline V gene. CDR3 nucleotide sequence: TGTGCCATCAGTGAGTCTGGCACAGAGGAAAAACTGTTTTTT. Translating gives CAISESGTEEKLFF.

This clonotype has a count of ten or more. This chain connects TRBV3-1 to TRBJ2-1; 9 nucleotides agree with TRBD1. The V gene end was trimmed by 3 bases and the J gene end by 8 bases; junction bases not matched to a gene: 8. The CDR3 consists of 15 residues. From germline, CDR1 is LGHDT and CDR2 YNNKEL (reference sequence). The CDR3 loop reads CASSHPGTGIDEQFF. Written as DNA, the CDR3 is TGTGCCAGCAGCCACCCCGGGACAGGGATAGATGAGCAGTTCTTC.

The rearrangement links TRBV30 to TRBJ2-2, with D perhaps matching TRBD1 (6 bases). Trimming removed 3 bases at V and 2 bases at J, with 13 bases between. This CDR3 contains 15 residues. Per germline, CDR1 GTSNPN and CDR2 SVGIG (reference sequence). The chain's CDR3 is CAWRFGTYNTGELFF. The CDR3 DNA sequence: TGTGCCTGGAGGTTCGGGACATACAACACCGGGGAGCTGTTTTTT.

V gene TRBV29-1 combines with J gene TRBJ2-3; 8 bases are shared with TRBD1. The length of the CDR3 is 14 residues. CDR1 is SQVTM and CDR2 is ANQGSEA in the germline V gene. Trimming at V came to 7 bases and at J to 3 bases, leaving 9 bases not matched to a gene. The CDR3 protein is CSGDRGKGTDTQYF. The DNA of the CDR3 is TGCAGCGGTGACAGGGGCAAGGGGACAGATACGCAGTATTTT.

This clonotype showed up just a few times. J is TRBJ2-1 and V is TRBV29-1; 7 positions match TRBD2. Germline V lookup: CDR1 SQVTM, CDR2 ANQGSEA. V dropped 1 base and J dropped 3; count of bases not matched to a gene: 3. The CDR3 covers 14 residues. The CDR3, as DNA: TGCAGCGTTGAAGGCGGGAGTAACTACAATGAGCAGTTCTTC. Residues: CSVEGGSNYNEQFF.

This clonotype was detected a few times. The gene calls are TRBV12-3 or TRBV12-4 and TRBJ2-2, with TRBD1 matching 7 bases. J was trimmed by 4 bases and V by 5 bases; bases with no gene match: 7. The CDR3 has 15 amino acids. This CDR3 is CASSQPGQPTGELFF. The CDR3 nucleotides read TGTGCCAGCAGTCAACCGGGACAGCCCACCGGGGAGCTGTTTTTT.

DNA for the CDR3: TGCAGTGCTAGAGCCTTCGGGAGTTCCTACAATGAGCAGTTCTTC. This gives the protein CSARAFGSSYNEQFF. The rearrangement links TRBV20-1 to TRBJ2-1, with D tentatively TRBD2 (6 bases). CDR3 length equals 15 residues. Germline V gene data show CDR1 as DFQATT and CDR2 as SNEGSKA (reference sequence). V was shortened by 1 base and J by 1 base, with 11 bases between the two germline ends.

This clonotype was observed a handful of times. The rearrangement links TRBV5-1 to TRBJ2-3, with 13 positions matching TRBD2. The V gene end was trimmed by 0 bases and the J gene end by 5 bases; junction bases not matched to a gene: 3. Germline V gene lookup returns CDR1 SGHRS and CDR2 YFSETQ. The CDR3 extends over 16 amino acids. CDR3 sequence reads: CASSLGTSGRVDTQYF. Written as DNA, the CDR3 is TGCGCCAGCAGCTTGGGGACTAGCGGGAGAGTAGATACGCAGTATTTT. The whole variable domain, filled in from reference TRBV5-1 and TRBJ2-3, reads KAGVTQTPRYLIKTRGQQVTLSCSPISGHRSVSWYQQTPGQGLQFLFEYFSETQRNKGNFPGRFSGRQFSNSRSEMNVSTLELGDSALYLCASSLGTSGRVDTQYFGPGTRLTVL.

This clonotype appeared a few times. The chain couples TRBV28 to TRBJ2-3, with D perhaps TRBD2 (6 bases). V lost 10 bases to trimming and J lost 5 bases, with 22 bases between them. This CDR3 comprises 15 residues. Germline-derived CDR1 and CDR2 are MDHEN and SYDVKM. Here the CDR3 DNA reads TGTGCCACTATCCGGGACTTGAGAGTCTTAGATACGCAGTATTTT. Residues: CATIRDLRVLDTQYF.